The 21 T cell receptor beta chains reported below all come from one sample, sequenced in a study of STAT3 mutations in large granular lymphocyte leukemia. Overall study findings and caveats: In T-cell large granular lymphocyte leukemia, about half of patients showed multiple immunodominant subclonotypes.

These receptors are not linked to any known antigen. Sequencing was performed with immunoSEQ multiplex PCR; in TCRdb, only in-frame clones are kept and a portion is missing. The sample has thousands of clones; 77% are singletons. Sequenced: peripheral blood mononuclear cells. The receptors come from a man aged 35 to 55 with T-cell large granular lymphocyte leukemia. Some clones in this sample may be carry-over from other donors' samples.

This clone is labeled as medium-sized. The chain has TRBV7-9 and TRBJ2-6; TRBD2 might be the D (5 bases). From germline, CDR1 is SEHNR and CDR2 FQNEAQ (reference sequence). CDR3 length: 19 residues. V was clipped by 3 bases and J by 0 bases, with 18 bases between them. The CDR3 DNA reads as TGTGCCAGCAGCTTCACCGGGATTCAGACTCTCTCTGGGGCCAACGTCCTGACTTTC. Amino acids: CASSFTGIQTLSGANVLTF. The whole variable domain, filled in from reference TRBV7-9 and TRBJ2-6, reads DTGVSQNPRHKITKRGQNVTFRCDPISEHNRLYWYRQTLGQGPEFLTYFQNEAQLEKSRLLSDRFSAERPKGSFSTLEIQRTEQGDSAMYLCASSFTGIQTLSGANVLTFGAGSRLTVL.

This clone was recorded once. The rearrangement joins TRBV6-5 to TRBJ2-6; 7 bases are shared with TRBD2. CDR1 and CDR2 from the germline V gene are MNHEY and SVGAGI. V gave up 0 bases and J gave up 4 bases; unmatched junction bases: 3. This CDR3 spans 16 amino acids. This CDR3 is CASSYSGGGGANVLTF. CDR3 bases: TGTGCCAGCAGTTACTCGGGGGGGGGAGGGGCCAACGTCCTGACTTTC.

This chain joins TRBV27 and TRBJ1-2; TRBD1 is a possible D gene (5 bases). This CDR3 region has 14 residues. V was trimmed by 3 bases and J by 4 bases, leaving 12 bases between them. CDR1 MNHEY and CDR2 SMNVEV come from the germline V gene (reference sequence). CDR3 region: CASSFQGRSYGYTF. The CDR3 DNA reads TGTGCCAGCAGTTTCCAGGGTCGTTCCTATGGCTACACCTTC.

The CDR3 protein is CASRSGASGRANTGELFF. The DNA of the CDR3 is TGTGCCAGCAGGTCCGGGGCTAGCGGGAGGGCGAACACCGGGGAGCTGTTTTTT. The V and J genes are TRBV6-4 and TRBJ2-2, with 12 bases lining up with TRBD2. CDR1 and CDR2 from the germline V gene are MRHNA and SNTAGT. V dropped 6 bases and J dropped 0; count of bases not matched to a gene: 8. The length of the CDR3 is 18 residues.

V gene TRBV7-2 combines with J gene TRBJ2-3, with 10 bases aligning to TRBD2. Per the germline V gene, CDR1 is SGHTA and CDR2 is FQGNSA. This CDR3 is built from 16 residues. The ends lost 5 bases at V and 6 bases at J; junction bases unmatched: 11. The CDR3 nucleotides read TGTGCCAGCAGCACCACAATAGCGGGAGGCGGGGATACGCAGTATTTT. Its translation is CASSTTIAGGGDTQYF.

The V gene is TRBV28, the J gene TRBJ2-2; the match to TRBD2 covers 11 bases. The CDR3 runs to 15 residues. Germline V CDR1 and CDR2: MDHEN, SYDVKM. Losses at the gene ends were 6 bases for V and 5 bases for J; bases not matched to a gene: 5. CDR3 nucleotide sequence: TGTGCCAGCAGGGGGACTAGCGGATCTACCGGGGAGCTGTTTTTT. The encoded protein is CASRGTSGSTGELFF.

This rearrangement joins TRBV11-3 to TRBJ1-2; 9 positions agree with TRBD1. The germline V gene has CDR1 SGHNT and CDR2 YENEEA. The CDR3 sequence is 11 residues long. The V segment lost 9 bases and the J segment 5 bases; nucleotides outside the gene matches: 1. CDR3 sequence (DNA): TGTGCCAGGACAGGGGGGTATGGCTACACCTTC. Its translation is CARTGGYGYTF.

The CDR3 reads CAWNGGRETGELFF. DNA of the CDR3: TGTGCCTGGAATGGCGGGAGAGAAACCGGGGAGCTGTTTTTT. This chain connects TRBV30 to TRBJ2-2, with 7 bases matching TRBD2. The V gene end was trimmed by 4 bases and the J gene end by 5 bases; junction bases not matched to a gene: 7. The germline V gene has CDR1 GTSNPN and CDR2 SVGIG (reference sequence). The CDR3 runs to 14 residues.

J is TRBJ2-7 and V is TRBV9; the match to TRBD2 covers 9 bases. The CDR3 runs 17 residues. V shed 0 bases and J 4 bases; nucleotides not matched to a gene: 11. Per germline, CDR1 SGDLS and CDR2 YYNGEE. The CDR3, as DNA: TGTGCCAGCAGCGTAGAGGGTAGCGGGAGTGGGTTTTACGAGCAGTACTTC. Its translation is CASSVEGSGSGFYEQYF.

V is TRBV29-1 and J is TRBJ2-6, with D perhaps matching TRBD2 (6 bases). This CDR3 comprises 15 residues. Germline loops: CDR1 SQVTM, CDR2 ANQGSEA. V lost 1 base and J 0 bases, leaving 7 bases between the germline ends. The CDR3 reads CSVEGGDSGANVLTF. Written as DNA, the CDR3 is TGCAGCGTTGAAGGGGGGGACTCTGGGGCCAACGTCCTGACTTTC.

This clone turned up a few times. The chain uses TRBV5-4 and TRBJ1-2; TRBD1 matches 7 bases. Per germline, CDR1 SGHNT and CDR2 YYREEE (reference sequence). The J segment lost 3 bases and the V segment lost 1 base, leaving 3 bases of the junction unmatched. The CDR3 length is 14 residues. The CDR3: CASSLPGQHYGYTF. For the CDR3, the DNA is TGTGCCAGCAGCTTGCCGGGACAGCACTATGGCTACACCTTC.

This clone was observed a single time. The J gene is TRBJ2-5, the V gene TRBV7-2; D is unresolved. CDR3 length: 15 amino acids. Germline values: CDR1 SGHTA, CDR2 FQGNSA. Trimming removed 0 bases from V and 2 bases from J, with 10 bases in between. The CDR3 is CASSLAGSLQETQYF. In DNA form, the CDR3 reads TGTGCCAGCAGCTTAGCGGGCAGCTTACAAGAGACCCAGTACTTC.

The CDR3 nucleotides are TGTGCCAGCACCCTGGGAGACAGGTACACCGGGGAGCTGTTTTTT. Encoded protein: CASTLGDRYTGELFF. The chain is built from TRBV28 and TRBJ2-2; D is perhaps TRBD1 (6 bases). Germline V gene sequence: CDR1 MDHEN, CDR2 SYDVKM. The V end lost 7 bases, the J end lost 3 bases, and 15 bases lay between the germline ends. The CDR3 is 15 amino acids.

The V and J genes are TRBV10-2 and TRBJ1-4, with 8 positions matching TRBD1. The CDR3 runs to 15 residues. With V trimmed by 6 bases and J by 8 bases, 11 bases remained unmatched. CDR1 is WSHSY and CDR2 is SAAADI in the germline V gene. The chain's CDR3 is CASRDLGTGTEKLFF. The CDR3 nucleotides read TGCGCCAGCAGAGATCTCGGGACAGGAACAGAAAAACTGTTTTTT.

The V gene is TRBV6-1, the J gene TRBJ2-1; D perhaps matches TRBD2 (5 bases). Deletions cut 11 bases from V and 9 bases from J, with 17 bases between. Germline loops: CDR1 MNHNS, CDR2 SASEGT. The CDR3 is 12 amino acids. The CDR3: CALRGSLPEQFF. The CDR3 DNA follows: TGTGCCCTACGGGGTAGTTTGCCTGAGCAGTTCTTC.

This clone was seen a few times. J is TRBJ2-7 and V is TRBV14; no clear D. The CDR3 extends over 14 amino acids. CDR1 and CDR2 from the germline V gene are SGHDN and FVKESK. Trimming shortened V by 0 bases and J by 1 base, and 7 bases separated the two germline ends. CDR3 residues: CASSQDRRSYEQYF. Here the CDR3 DNA reads TGTGCCAGCAGCCAAGATAGGCGGTCCTACGAGCAGTACTTC.

The chain carries TRBV19 and TRBJ2-7; weak D call: TRBD1 (6 bases). CDR3 size: 13 residues. Trimming removed 7 bases at V and 4 bases at J, with 14 bases between. The germline gives CDR1 LNHDA, CDR2 SQIVND (reference sequence). DNA of the CDR3: TGTGCCAGTAATGAGGGGGTTTCATACGAGCAGTACTTC. Its translation is CASNEGVSYEQYF.

The chain recombines TRBV10-3 with TRBJ1-5; the match to TRBD1 covers 8 bases. V was clipped by 3 bases and J by 2 bases; unmatched bases: 6. Germline V lookup: CDR1 ENHRY, CDR2 SYGVKD. This CDR3 contains 16 residues. The CDR3 DNA follows: TGTGCCATCAGTGAAGTGCCAGGGGGCGGCAATCAGCCCCAGCATTTT. It is translated as CAISEVPGGGNQPQHF.

The chain combines TRBV18 with TRBJ1-2, with 10 bases that match TRBD1. This CDR3 spans 17 amino acids. Germline V lookup: CDR1 KGHSH, CDR2 LQKENI. The trim removed 3 bases at V and 6 bases at J, leaving 13 bases unmatched. The CDR3 protein is CASSPQTGGAVLDGYTF. DNA of the CDR3: TGTGCCAGCTCACCGCAGACAGGGGGCGCAGTGCTTGATGGCTACACCTTC.

The V gene is TRBV10-3, the J gene TRBJ2-3; 11 bases agree with TRBD2. The CDR3 length is 15 residues. Germline CDR1 ENHRY, CDR2 SYGVKD. The trim removed 5 bases at V and 5 bases at J, leaving 6 bases unmatched. The chain's CDR3 is CAISLLAGERDTQYF. CDR3 nucleotide sequence: TGTGCCATCAGTTTACTAGCGGGAGAGCGAGATACGCAGTATTTT.

The V and J genes are TRBV5-6 and TRBJ1-3; D is unresolved. V shed 0 bases and J shed 0 bases, with 7 bases lying between them. The CDR3 is 15 amino acids. The germline V gene encodes CDR1 SGHDT and CDR2 YYEEEE. The CDR3 coding sequence is TGTGCCAGCAGCTTGGCCCCGGGCTCTGGAAACACCATATATTTT. Protein: CASSLAPGSGNTIYF.